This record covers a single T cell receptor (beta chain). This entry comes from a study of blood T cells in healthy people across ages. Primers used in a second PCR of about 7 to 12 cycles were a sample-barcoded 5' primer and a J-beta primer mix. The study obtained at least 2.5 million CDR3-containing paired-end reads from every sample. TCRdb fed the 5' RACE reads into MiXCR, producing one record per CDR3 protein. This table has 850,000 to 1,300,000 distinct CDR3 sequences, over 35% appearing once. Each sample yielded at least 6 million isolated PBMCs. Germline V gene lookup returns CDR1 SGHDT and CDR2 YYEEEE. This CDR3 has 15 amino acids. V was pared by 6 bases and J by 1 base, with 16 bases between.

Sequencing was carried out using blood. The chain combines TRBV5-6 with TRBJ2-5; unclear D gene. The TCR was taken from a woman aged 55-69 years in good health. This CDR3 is CASTTWVESQETQYF. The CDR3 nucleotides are TGTGCCAGCACCACGTGGGTGGAGAGCCAAGAGACCCAGTACTTC.